Following are 14 T cell receptor beta chains from one sample sequenced in a study of T cell repertoires in cytomegalovirus infection. MiXCR was run by TCRdb on the reads, yielding one entry per CDR3 protein. Of around 440,000 distinct CDR3 sequences listed, about 11% were seen once; the top ten hold 10%. Material for sequencing was PBMCs. These receptors were collected from a human donor in good health (CMV status not recorded). Some clones in this sample may be carry-over from other donors' samples.

This chain links TRBV15 with TRBJ1-1; possibly TRBD1 for D (5 bases). The ends were cut back, 0 bases at V and 7 bases at J, with 12 bases in the middle. The CDR3 is made up of 14 amino acids. Germline V lookup: CDR1 LNHNV, CDR2 YYDKDF (reference sequence). The CDR3 region has the DNA TGTGCCACCAGCAGAGAACCGGGACGGAGTGAAGCTTTCTTT. Translating gives CATSREPGRSEAFF.

This clonotype has a handful of counts. The J gene is TRBJ1-2, the V gene TRBV14; D might be TRBD1 (5 bases). Germline values: CDR1 SGHDN, CDR2 FVKESK. V lost 1 base to trimming and J lost 4 bases, with 10 bases between them. CDR3 length equals 14 residues. The CDR3 here is CASSQVPGPYGYTF. DNA of the CDR3: TGTGCCAGCAGCCAAGTTCCAGGGCCCTATGGCTACACCTTC.

The sample holds many counts of this clonotype. This chain links TRBV5-4 with TRBJ2-2, with D unclear. The CDR3 is 14 residues long. Germline CDR1 SGHNT, CDR2 YYREEE (reference sequence). Trimming shortened V by 1 base and J by 3 bases, and 7 bases separated the two germline ends. In DNA, the CDR3 is TGTGCCAGCAGCTTGAGCAGCCACACCGGGGAGCTGTTTTTT. Protein product: CASSLSSHTGELFF.

This clonotype was observed many times. The chain joins TRBV10-3 to TRBJ2-2, with 12 positions matching TRBD2. Germline loops: CDR1 ENHRY, CDR2 SYGVKD. V was pared by 0 bases and J by 2 bases, with 4 bases of the junction left unmatched. CDR3 length: 18 amino acids. The chain's CDR3 is CAISESVTSGSNTGELFF. In nucleotides, the CDR3 is TGTGCCATCAGTGAGTCCGTGACTAGCGGGAGCAACACCGGGGAGCTGTTTTTT.

This clonotype showed up many times. The chain is built from TRBV28 and TRBJ2-6, with D hard to call. Germline-derived CDR1 and CDR2 are MDHEN and SYDVKM. Trimming stripped 2 bases from V and 2 bases from J, with 4 bases between. The CDR3 extends over 14 amino acids. Here the CDR3 reads CASSLRAGANVLTF. CDR3 bases: TGTGCCAGCAGTTTAAGGGCTGGGGCCAACGTCCTGACTTTC. The whole variable domain, filled in from reference TRBV28 and TRBJ2-6, reads DVKVTQSSRYLVKRTGEKVFLECVQDMDHENMFWYRQDPGLGLRLIYFSYDVKMKEKGDIPEGYSVSREKKERFSLILESASTNQTSMYLCASSLRAGANVLTFGAGSRLTVL.

V and J are TRBV20-1 and TRBJ2-3; 7 nucleotides align to TRBD2. The germline V gene has CDR1 DFQATT and CDR2 SNEGSKA (reference sequence). J was trimmed by 0 bases and V by 6 bases; bases with no gene match: 6. The CDR3 is 14 residues long. CDR3 protein: CSAPGGTSTDTQYF. In nucleotides, the CDR3 is TGCAGTGCCCCGGGGGGAACTAGCACAGATACGCAGTATTTT.

This clonotype showed up many times. The rearrangement uses TRBV7-2 and TRBJ1-2; weak D call: TRBD1 (5 bases). Trimming pared 1 base from V and 8 bases from J, leaving 11 bases between. This CDR3 contains 13 residues. Germline CDR1 is SGHTA and CDR2 is FQGNSA. CDR3 in DNA: TGTGCCAGCAGCTTAGGGGGCCTGAAAGGCTACACCTTC. Encoded protein: CASSLGGLKGYTF.

Only a few counts were recorded for this clonotype. The CDR3 loop is CASAPRISQGTEAFF. In nucleotides, the CDR3 is TGTGCCAGCGCGCCTCGTATCTCCCAGGGCACTGAAGCTTTCTTT. V is TRBV5-3 and J is TRBJ1-1; the D gene is possibly TRBD1 (5 bases). TRBV5-3 is filed as an ORF, its function uncertain. The CDR3 contains 15 residues. The V and J ends lost 8 bases and 4 bases respectively, with 21 bases between them.

This clonotype appeared many times. The rearrangement links TRBV20-1 to TRBJ2-3; D unclear. Trimming took off 1 base at V and 4 bases at J, with 9 bases between the two ends. Germline V lookup: CDR1 DFQATT, CDR2 SNEGSKA (reference sequence). CDR3 length: 13 residues. CDR3 loop: CSARGRSADTQYF. CDR3 nucleotide sequence: TGCAGTGCTAGAGGTCGCTCGGCAGATACGCAGTATTTT.

This clonotype showed up just a few times. The chain combines TRBV6-2 or TRBV6-3 with TRBJ1-1; D is uncertain. V was clipped by 8 bases and J by 3 bases, with 13 bases between them. There are 13 residues in the CDR3. CDR1 is MNHEY, CDR2 SVGEGT, per germline. CDR3 loop: CASLFRRYTEAFF. The CDR3 DNA reads TGTGCCAGCCTATTTAGAAGGTACACTGAAGCTTTCTTT.

This clonotype has only a few counts. The chain employs TRBV5-5 and TRBJ2-2; 9 bases fit TRBD1. Unmatched junction bases numbered 5, after V lost 4 bases and J lost 7 bases. CDR3 length equals 14 residues. CDR1 is SGHKS, CDR2 YYEKEE, per germline (reference sequence). In DNA, the CDR3 is TGTGCCAGCAGCCTCGGGACAGGGAACGGGGAGCTGTTTTTT. Amino acids: CASSLGTGNGELFF.

This clonotype was seen many times. The V gene is TRBV29-1, the J gene TRBJ1-5, with D possibly TRBD1 on 6 matching bases. Germline V gene lookup returns CDR1 SQVTM and CDR2 ANQGSEA. The CDR3 totals 13 residues. Trimming removed 6 bases from V and 5 bases from J, with 14 bases in between. As DNA, the CDR3 is TGCAGCGTGTCCGACAGGACGGATCAGCCCCAGCATTTT. Its protein is CSVSDRTDQPQHF.

This clonotype occurred many times. The V gene is TRBV19, the J gene TRBJ1-2, with 9 bases aligning to TRBD1. The CDR3 consists of 14 residues. Germline assignment: CDR1 LNHDA and CDR2 SQIVND (reference sequence). Trimming at V came to 6 bases and at J to 4 bases, leaving 6 bases not matched to a gene. The CDR3 region has the DNA TGTGCCAGTAGACCCGGGACAGGGACCTATGGCTACACCTTC. Translated: CASRPGTGTYGYTF.

This clonotype was counted many times. The chain combines TRBV20-1 with TRBJ1-2; TRBD1 might be the D (6 bases). V lost 2 bases and J lost 4, with 8 bases in between. The CDR3 length is 12 residues. From germline, CDR1 is DFQATT and CDR2 SNEGSKA (reference sequence). The CDR3 sequence: CSARNRAYGYTF. In nucleotides, the CDR3 is TGCAGTGCTAGAAACAGGGCCTATGGCTACACCTTC.